This section outlines one T cell receptor beta chain sequence together with its context. The antigen is unknown. As to time point: late/post reinfection, 12 to 24 weeks after detection. Sorted cells were sequenced directly ex vivo without any in vitro expansion. Total naive CD8 T cells were sorted as viable CD3+ CD8+ CD45RO- cells from a couple of donors. This specimen comes from a study of memory CD8 T cells in hepatitis C reinfection. Study-level background: Chronic HCV followed reinfection in two donors who cleared primary infection.

The germline CDR1 and CDR2 sequences are MNHEY and SVGAGI. This CDR3 is built from 14 residues. The V and J ends lost 6 bases and 10 bases, in that order; junction bases with no gene match: 6. Study-level results: With roughly five donors, public clonotype conclusions could not be definitive.

Sequencing used immunoSEQ multiplex PCR; TCRdb keeps in-frame clones, though not all of them. The sample has about 50,000 clones, approximately 89% seen once. This chain joins TRBV6-5 and TRBJ1-6; the match to TRBD1 covers 10 bases. The sample comprised naive CD8+ T cells sorted from blood. The origin of this receptor is a man younger than 35 with hepatitis C virus infection. The CDR3 spells CASRTGTGESPLHF. The CDR3 DNA reads as TGTGCCAGCAGGACCGGGACAGGGGAATCACCCCTCCACTTT.